One and the same sample provided the 10 T cell receptor beta chains below, sequenced in a study of cytomegalovirus exposure and HLA in healthy donors. The data were produced by immunoSEQ multiplex PCR, yet TCRdb's version contains in-frame clones alone and is incomplete. The sample contains 150,000 to 200,000 clones, roughly 96% of which appear only once. The specimen was PBMCs. These receptors came from a woman between 18 and 30 years old in good health and CMV-seronegative.

The DNA for the CDR3 is TGTGCCAGCTCACCAAGGGACAGGGGTGGCGTAACAGATACGCAGTATTTT. Translation: CASSPRDRGGVTDTQYF. The chain recombines TRBV18 with TRBJ2-3, with TRBD1 identical over 10 bases. V gave up 2 bases and J gave up 3 bases; unmatched junction bases: 8. This CDR3 is built from 17 residues. The germline V gene has CDR1 KGHSH and CDR2 LQKENI.

V is TRBV7-3 and J is TRBJ2-1, with 10 positions matching TRBD1. Germline CDR1 and CDR2: SGHTA and FQGTGA. With 5 bases clipped from V and 4 bases from J, the junction kept 2 bases outside the gene matches. The length of the CDR3 is 14 residues. The CDR3: CASSVDRGYNEQFF. In DNA form, the CDR3 reads TGTGCCAGCAGCGTGGACAGGGGGTACAATGAGCAGTTCTTC.

This clone has a single count. The chain couples TRBV29-1 to TRBJ1-4; weak D call: TRBD1 (5 bases). The germline gives CDR1 SQVTM, CDR2 ANQGSEA. With 6 bases removed from V and 6 bases from J, the gap between germline ends came to 11 bases. CDR3 length: 12 amino acids. CDR3 sequence: CSVNGGDEKLFF. The CDR3 DNA follows: TGCAGCGTAAACGGGGGGGATGAAAAACTGTTTTTT.

This clone was counted once. The chain uses TRBV5-6 and TRBJ1-5, with TRBD1 identical over 10 bases. Trimming removed 4 bases from V and 6 bases from J; junction bases left unmatched: 10. The CDR3 is 16 amino acids. The germline V gene has CDR1 SGHDT and CDR2 YYEEEE. CDR3: CASSRRRTGGGQPQHF. The CDR3 DNA sequence: TGTGCCAGCAGCCGCCGCCGGACAGGGGGAGGTCAGCCCCAGCATTTT.

J is TRBJ1-1 and V is TRBV5-1, with 7 bases aligning to TRBD1. After removal of 0 bases from V and 7 bases from J, the junction contained 3 bases not matched to a gene. CDR3 size: 13 residues. The germline V gene encodes CDR1 SGHRS and CDR2 YFSETQ. The CDR3 DNA follows: TGCGCCAGCAGCTTGGGACAGGGAATTGAAGCTTTCTTT. It codes for CASSLGQGIEAFF.

The V gene is TRBV19, the J gene TRBJ2-1; D might be TRBD2 (6 bases). The CDR3 loop spans 14 amino acids. The germline V gene has CDR1 LNHDA and CDR2 SQIVND (reference sequence). V was shortened by 7 bases and J by 0 bases, with 10 bases between the two germline ends. The CDR3 region is CASKVADSYNEQFF. DNA of the CDR3: TGTGCCAGTAAGGTAGCGGACTCCTACAATGAGCAGTTCTTC. Supplemented by reference TRBV19 and TRBJ2-1, the full variable domain reads DGGITQSPKYLFRKEGQNVTLSCEQNLNHDAMYWYRQDPGQGLRLIYYSQIVNDFQKGDIAEGYSVSREKKESFPLTVTSAQKNPTAFYLCASKVADSYNEQFFGPGTRLTVL.

The rearrangement uses TRBV4-3 and TRBJ2-1, with D possibly TRBD1 on 6 matching bases. CDR1 and CDR2 (germline): LGHNA, YSLEER. Trimming removed 0 bases from V and 5 bases from J, with 11 bases in between. The CDR3 spans 15 residues. CDR3 in amino acids: CASSQELGDNNEQFF. Here the CDR3 DNA reads TGCGCCAGCAGCCAAGAATTGGGGGACAACAATGAGCAGTTCTTC.

The V call is TRBV6-1, the J call TRBJ2-7; maybe TRBD2 (5 bases). The CDR3 runs to 14 residues. Between the trimmed V and J ends, which lost 7 bases and 2 bases, there was a span of 15 bases. The germline CDR1 and CDR2 sequences are MNHNS and SASEGT. The CDR3 loop is CASNLEGGPYEQYF. CDR3 in DNA: TGTGCCAGCAACCTCGAGGGCGGACCCTACGAGCAGTACTTC.

The rearrangement links TRBV19 to TRBJ2-2; no clear D gene. This CDR3 spans 15 amino acids. Per the germline V gene, CDR1 is LNHDA and CDR2 is SQIVND (reference sequence). Trimming removed 1 base from V and 4 bases from J, with 10 bases in between. CDR3 sequence: CASSIGGSPTGELFF. Written as DNA, the CDR3 is TGTGCCAGTAGTATAGGTGGTAGCCCCACCGGGGAGCTGTTTTTT.

The chain couples TRBV19 to TRBJ1-4, with 11 bases fitting TRBD1. V dropped 4 bases and J dropped 0; count of bases not matched to a gene: 1. There are 16 residues in the CDR3. Germline lookup yields CDR1 LNHDA and CDR2 SQIVND (reference sequence). In nucleotides, the CDR3 is TGTGCCAGTAGTAGGACAGGGGGCTCAACTAATGAAAAACTGTTTTTT. As protein: CASSRTGGSTNEKLFF. The entire variable domain, with the rest obtained from reference TRBV19 and TRBJ1-4, is as follows: DGGITQSPKYLFRKEGQNVTLSCEQNLNHDAMYWYRQDPGQGLRLIYYSQIVNDFQKGDIAEGYSVSREKKESFPLTVTSAQKNPTAFYLCASSRTGGSTNEKLFFGSGTQLSVL.